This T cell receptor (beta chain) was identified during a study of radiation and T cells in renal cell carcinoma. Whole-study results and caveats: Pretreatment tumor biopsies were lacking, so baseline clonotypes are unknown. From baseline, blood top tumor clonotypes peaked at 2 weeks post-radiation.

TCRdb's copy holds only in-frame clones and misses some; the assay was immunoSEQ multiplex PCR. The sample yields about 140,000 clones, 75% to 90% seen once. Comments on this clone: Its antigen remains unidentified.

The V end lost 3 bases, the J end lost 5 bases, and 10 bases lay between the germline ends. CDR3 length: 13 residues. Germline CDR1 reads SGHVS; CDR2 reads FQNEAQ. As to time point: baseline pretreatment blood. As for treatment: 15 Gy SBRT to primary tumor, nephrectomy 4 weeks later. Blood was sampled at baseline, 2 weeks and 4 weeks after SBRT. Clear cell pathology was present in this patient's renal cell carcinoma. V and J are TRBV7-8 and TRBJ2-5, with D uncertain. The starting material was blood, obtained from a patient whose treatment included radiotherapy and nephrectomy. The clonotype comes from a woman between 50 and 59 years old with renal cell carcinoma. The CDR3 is CASSFSVRETQYF. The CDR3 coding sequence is TGTGCCAGCAGCTTCAGTGTGCGGGAGACCCAGTACTTC.